The sequence of this TCR beta chain was determined in a study of T cells in Graves' hyperthyroidism and ophthalmopathy. Study-level background: Blood was drawn when the patient was first diagnosed and still untreated. Study observations and caveats: Blood shared most expanded thyroid clonotypes above 0.001.

Notes on this clonotype: Its specificity is not known.

PBMCs were obtained from approximately 10 ml fresh peripheral blood. The investigators amplified TCR beta CDR3 regions from RNA transcripts. The HTBI primer set drove a first-round RT-PCR of the TCR CDR3. In TCRdb, the multiplex PCR reads were re-called with MiXCR into one record per CDR3 protein. The sample consists of roughly 300,000 distinct CDR3 sequences, 21% of them appearing once. V lost 3 bases, J lost 3 bases, and 15 bases lay in between. Germline CDR1 reads DFQATT; CDR2 reads SNEGSKA (reference sequence). The CDR3 length is 14 residues. The clonotype was recovered from a woman aged 45-65 years with Graves' hyperthyroidism. The specimen was blood. The chain employs TRBV20-1 and TRBJ2-7, with a weak D call TRBD2 (6 bases). In nucleotides, the CDR3 is TGCAGTGCTAGCACCGGGGGAAGGATCTACGAGCAGTACTTC. Amino acids: CSASTGGRIYEQYF.